The rows below give T cell receptor beta chains drawn from one sample of a study of blood T cell repertoires in COVID-19. Sequencing was performed with immunoSEQ multiplex PCR; in TCRdb, only in-frame clones are kept and a portion is missing. The table lists some 70,000 clones, nearly 80% of them singletons. The source material was peripheral blood. The receptors stem from a woman aged 55 to 70 with acute or convalescent COVID-19. The CDR3 runs from the conserved cysteine through the conserved F or W. Fields, in order: D gene, V gene, J gene, clone size, CDR3 protein, CDR3 DNA. A D gene is named only where the DNA matches it firmly. Rows give clone size only sometimes, using once, few, many, or a class for an expanded clone.

d_call: TRBD1; v_call: TRBV19; j_call: TRBJ2-1; clone_size: -; cdr3_aa: CASSIMGQGYNEQFF; cdr3_nt: TGTGCCAGTAGTATAATGGGACAGGGGTACAATGAGCAGTTCTTC
d_call: -; v_call: TRBV2; j_call: TRBJ2-6; clone_size: -; cdr3_aa: CASSNTPSGANVLTF; cdr3_nt: TGTGCCAGCAGTAACACCCCCTCTGGGGCCAACGTCCTGACTTTC
d_call: -; v_call: TRBV20-1; j_call: TRBJ1-2; clone_size: -; cdr3_aa: CSAPGIYGYTF; cdr3_nt: TGCAGTGCCCCAGGGATCTATGGCTACACCTTC
d_call: TRBD1; v_call: TRBV9; j_call: TRBJ1-1; clone_size: -; cdr3_aa: CASSERGTGEAFF; cdr3_nt: TGTGCCAGCAGCGAGAGAGGGACAGGAGAAGCTTTCTTT
d_call: TRBD1; v_call: TRBV19; j_call: TRBJ1-1; clone_size: -; cdr3_aa: CASSLGTGGSEAFF; cdr3_nt: TGTGCCAGTAGTCTTGGGACAGGGGGCTCTGAAGCTTTCTTT
d_call: TRBD1; v_call: TRBV6-5; j_call: TRBJ2-7; clone_size: -; cdr3_aa: CASSYDRGYEQYF; cdr3_nt: TGTGCCAGCAGCTACGACAGGGGCTACGAGCAGTACTTC
d_call: TRBD2; v_call: TRBV19; j_call: TRBJ2-3; clone_size: -; cdr3_aa: CASRVAGGTDTQYF; cdr3_nt: TGTGCCAGTAGGGTTGCGGGGGGCACAGATACGCAGTATTTT
d_call: -; v_call: TRBV28; j_call: TRBJ1-3; clone_size: -; cdr3_aa: CASSFSGTGNTIYF; cdr3_nt: TGTGCCAGCAGTTTCTCAGGGACTGGAAACACCATATATTTT
d_call: TRBD1; v_call: TRBV4-1; j_call: TRBJ1-2; clone_size: -; cdr3_aa: CASSTLPGQGLGGYTF; cdr3_nt: TGCGCCAGCAGCACTCTTCCGGGACAGGGATTAGGCGGCTACACCTTC
d_call: -; v_call: TRBV19; j_call: TRBJ1-1; clone_size: few; cdr3_aa: CASSIEGLRTEAFF; cdr3_nt: TGTGCCAGTAGTATAGAGGGACTACGCACTGAAGCTTTCTTT
d_call: TRBD1; v_call: TRBV7-9; j_call: TRBJ2-7; clone_size: few; cdr3_aa: CASSPPFRLDRAYEQYF; cdr3_nt: TGTGCCAGCAGCCCCCCTTTCCGGTTGGACAGGGCCTACGAGCAGTACTTC
d_call: -; v_call: TRBV7-9; j_call: TRBJ2-7; clone_size: few; cdr3_aa: CASSLGTYEQYF; cdr3_nt: TGTGCCAGCAGCTTAGGGACATACGAGCAGTACTTC
d_call: -; v_call: TRBV6-5; j_call: TRBJ1-5; clone_size: medium-sized; cdr3_aa: CASSVEQGFLGPQHF; cdr3_nt: TGTGCCAGCAGCGTTGAGCAGGGTTTTTTAGGGCCCCAGCATTTT
d_call: -; v_call: TRBV19; j_call: TRBJ1-1; clone_size: -; cdr3_aa: CASSFGGFTEAFF; cdr3_nt: TGTGCCAGTAGTTTCGGGGGATTCACTGAAGCTTTCTTT
d_call: TRBD2; v_call: TRBV5-1; j_call: TRBJ2-5; clone_size: -; cdr3_aa: CASGFPGLQETQYF; cdr3_nt: TGCGCCAGCGGTTTTCCGGGACTACAAGAGACCCAGTACTTC
d_call: -; v_call: TRBV11-2; j_call: TRBJ2-5; clone_size: -; cdr3_aa: CASSTWESVETQYF; cdr3_nt: TGTGCCAGCAGCACCTGGGAGTCCGTGGAGACCCAGTACTTC
d_call: -; v_call: TRBV5-4; j_call: TRBJ2-1; clone_size: -; cdr3_aa: CASSLNVFDEQFF; cdr3_nt: TGTGCCAGCAGCTTGAATGTTTTCGATGAGCAGTTCTTC
d_call: -; v_call: TRBV7-9; j_call: TRBJ2-7; clone_size: -; cdr3_aa: CASSSPDRRAYEQYF; cdr3_nt: TGTGCCAGCAGCTCCCCCGACAGAAGAGCATACGAGCAGTACTTC